The source of this TCR beta chain is a study of blood T cell repertoires in COVID-19. In terms of age and location, participants ranged from roughly 18 to 90 years and lived in under 30 US areas. The table came from immunoSEQ multiplex PCR; TCRdb's copy has only in-frame clones and leaves some out. Of fewer than 450,000 clones listed, 88% are singletons. The CDR3 has 16 residues. Germline V CDR1 and CDR2: MNHNS, SASEGT. The V gene end was trimmed by 4 bases and the J gene end by 6 bases; junction bases not matched to a gene: 11. This clone has just one count. The sequencing sample was made of PBMCs or T cells enriched from blood (not recorded which). The sequence derives from a woman between 18 and 30 years old who had recovered from COVID-19. The chain has TRBV6-1 and TRBJ2-3, with TRBD2 matching over 9 bases. The CDR3 DNA is TGTGCCAGCAGTGCGCGGGGGGGCCCGTTAGACGATACGCAGTATTTT. It codes for CASSARGGPLDDTQYF.